This TCR beta chain was recovered during a study of vaccination and CD4 T cells after COVID-19. About the study: Median time from second vaccine dose to sampling was over 55 days (14 to 241).

With respect to this clonotype: Antigen unknown.

Treatment meaning: approximately nine-day PBMC culture with coronavirus spike peptide pools or control peptides (ViraFEST assay). The Oncomine TCR Beta short-read assay was what sequenced the DNA obtained from cultured CD4+ T cells. TCRdb re-analysed the PCR reads in MiXCR, keeping a single row per CDR3 protein. The top ten clones hold over 12% of a sample with over 14,000 distinct CDR3 sequences, approximately 57% of them seen once. Germline V gene sequence: CDR1 DFQATT, CDR2 SNEGSKA (reference sequence). The V end lost 3 bases, the J end lost 1 base, and 16 bases lay between the germline ends. The CDR3 is 16 amino acids.

The rearrangement joins TRBV20-1 to TRBJ1-5; D perhaps matches TRBD1 (5 bases). The sample comprised CD4+ T cells from blood, cultured in vitro. The receptor was derived from a human donor who had recovered from COVID-19. CDR3 residues: CSASWSGLGSNQPQHF. The CDR3 DNA reads TGCAGTGCTAGTTGGTCAGGGTTGGGAAGCAATCAGCCCCAGCATTTT.